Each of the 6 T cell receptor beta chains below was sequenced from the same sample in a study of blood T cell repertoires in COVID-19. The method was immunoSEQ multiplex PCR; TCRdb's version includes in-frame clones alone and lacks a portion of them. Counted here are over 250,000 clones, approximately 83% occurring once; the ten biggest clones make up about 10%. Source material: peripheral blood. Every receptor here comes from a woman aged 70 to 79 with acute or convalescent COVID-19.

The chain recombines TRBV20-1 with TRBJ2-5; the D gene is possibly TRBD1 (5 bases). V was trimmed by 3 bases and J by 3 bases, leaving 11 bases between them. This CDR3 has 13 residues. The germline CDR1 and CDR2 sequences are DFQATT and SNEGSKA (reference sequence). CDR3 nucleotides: TGCAGTGCTAGTCACATAGGGGAAGAGACCCAGTACTTC. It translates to CSASHIGEETQYF.

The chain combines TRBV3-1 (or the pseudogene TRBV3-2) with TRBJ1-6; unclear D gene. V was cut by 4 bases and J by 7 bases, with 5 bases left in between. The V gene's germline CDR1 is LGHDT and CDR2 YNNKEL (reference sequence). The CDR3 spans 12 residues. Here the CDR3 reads CASSLTNSPLHF. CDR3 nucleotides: TGTGCCAGCAGCCTAACAAATTCACCCCTCCACTTT.

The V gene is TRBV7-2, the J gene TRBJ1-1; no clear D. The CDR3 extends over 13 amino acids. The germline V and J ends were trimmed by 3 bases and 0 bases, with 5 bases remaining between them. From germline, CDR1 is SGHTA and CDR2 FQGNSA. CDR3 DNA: TGTGCCAGCAGCTTTCAGGTGAACACTGAAGCTTTCTTT. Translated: CASSFQVNTEAFF.

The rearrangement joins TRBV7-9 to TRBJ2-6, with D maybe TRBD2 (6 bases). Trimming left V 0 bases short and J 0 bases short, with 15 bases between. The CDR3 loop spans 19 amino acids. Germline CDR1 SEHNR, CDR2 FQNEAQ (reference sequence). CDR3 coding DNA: TGTGCCAGCAGCTTAGCGCTTGGATGGAGGGACTCTGGGGCCAACGTCCTGACTTTC. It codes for CASSLALGWRDSGANVLTF.

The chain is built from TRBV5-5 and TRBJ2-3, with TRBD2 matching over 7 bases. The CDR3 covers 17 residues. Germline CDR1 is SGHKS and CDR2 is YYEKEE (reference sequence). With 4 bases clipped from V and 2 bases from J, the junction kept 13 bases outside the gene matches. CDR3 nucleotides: TGTGCCAGCAGCCGGGCCCGAGCGGGACTCTCCACAGATACGCAGTATTTT. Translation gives CASSRARAGLSTDTQYF.

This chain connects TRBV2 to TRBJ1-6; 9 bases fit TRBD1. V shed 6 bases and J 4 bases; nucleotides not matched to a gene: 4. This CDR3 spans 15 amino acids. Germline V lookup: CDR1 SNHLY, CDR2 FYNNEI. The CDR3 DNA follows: TGTGCCAGCAGCGAGACAGGGGGATATAATTCACCCCTCCACTTT. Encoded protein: CASSETGGYNSPLHF.